A selection of T cell receptor beta chains follows, all from one sample in a study of CD8+ T cells in alopecia areata. Sequencing used immunoSEQ multiplex PCR; TCRdb keeps in-frame clones, though not all of them. The sample carries some 130,000 clones, approximately 49% recorded once. This sample comprised CD8+ T cells sorted from blood, obtained at week 0. These receptors all come from a human donor with alopecia areata. Both conserved end residues are part of each CDR3. A D gene is named only where the DNA matches it firmly. Clone size is stated in some rows and not others, as once, few, many or a class when expanded.

- TRBJ2-2 - TRBV5-4 TGTGCCAGCAGTCCCAAGCCGACAGAGAACACCGGGGAGCTGTTTTTT CASSPKPTENTGELFF
- TRBJ1-2 - TRBV4-2 TGTGCCAGCAGCCAAGATAGAGTCCGGGGCACTAACTATGGCTACACCTTC CASSQDRVRGTNYGYTF
- TRBJ2-5 TRBD2 TRBV30 TGTGCCTGGAGTCGACTAGCGGGGGGAAAGTACCAAGAGACCCAGTACTTC CAWSRLAGGKYQETQYF
- TRBJ2-5 - TRBV2 TGTGCCAGCAGTGAACCCCCCCGGGACATCTCCGCGGAGGAGACCCAGTACTTC CASSEPPRDISAEETQYF
- TRBJ2-7 - TRBV4-2 TGTGCCAGCAGCCAAGATAATGCAGGGAGCTCCTACGAGCAGTACTTC CASSQDNAGSSYEQYF
- TRBJ2-5 TRBD2 TRBV7-9 TGTGCCAGCAGCTTAGCGGCACTAGCGGGGGAAGAGACCCAGTACTTC CASSLAALAGEETQYF
- TRBJ2-2 TRBD1 TRBV4-1 TGCGCCAGCAGCCAGCCAAAGAGGACAGGGGGCTTCACCGGGGAGCTGTTTTTT CASSQPKRTGGFTGELFF
- TRBJ2-4 - TRBV21-1 TGTGCCAGCAGCAAGCCTACCGGGACAGGGAAGAGGGGAGCCAAAAACATTCAGTACTTC CASSKPTGTGKRGAKNIQYF
few TRBJ2-7 - TRBV13 TGTGCCAGCAGCTTAGAAGGATCCTACGAGCAGTACTTC CASSLEGSYEQYF
few TRBJ2-5 TRBD2 TRBV13 TGTGCCAGCAGCTTAGGGACTAGCGACCACCAAGAGACCCAGTACTTC CASSLGTSDHQETQYF
few TRBJ2-3 TRBD2 TRBV4-1 TGCGCCAGCAGCCAAGTGGGACTAAGCACAGATACGCAGTATTTT CASSQVGLSTDTQYF
- TRBJ1-5 - TRBV7-8 TGTGCCAGCAGCCCCAGGGAGTCCAATCAGCCCCAGCATTTT CASSPRESNQPQHF
few TRBJ2-1 - TRBV14 TGTGCCAGCAGCCCTTTAGGAAGCTCCTACAATGAGCAGTTCTTC CASSPLGSSYNEQFF
few TRBJ2-5 TRBD2 TRBV29-1 TGCAGCGTTGAAGGGCTAGCGGGGGGAGAGACCCAGTACTTC CSVEGLAGGETQYF
- TRBJ1-6 - TRBV4-1 TGCGCCAGCAGCCAAGATCCTAATTCACCCCTCCACTTT CASSQDPNSPLHF
- TRBJ1-1 - TRBV13 TGTGCCAGCAGCTTTTGGGGTACTGAAGCTTTCTTT CASSFWGTEAFF
few TRBJ2-7 - TRBV29-1 TGCAGCGTTGACGCGGGCTCCTACGAGCAGTACTTC CSVDAGSYEQYF
few TRBJ2-5 TRBD2 TRBV6-6 TGTGCCAGCAGTTACTCGACTAGCGGGGGGGAGACCCAGTACTTC CASSYSTSGGETQYF
- TRBJ2-7 - TRBV6-5 TGTGCCAGCAGTTACCAGGCTTACGACGAGCAGTACTTC CASSYQAYDEQYF
once TRBJ2-1 - TRBV13 TGTGCCAGCAGCGCCCGGGGAGGGGGCTACAATGAGCAGTTCTTC CASSARGGGYNEQFF
- TRBJ1-1 - TRBV29-1 TGCAGCGTTGTCCCAGAGAACACTGAAGCTTTCTTT CSVVPENTEAFF
many TRBJ2-6 - TRBV6-1 TGTGCCAGCAGTGAAGAAAACTCTGGGGCCAACGTCCTGACTTTC CASSEENSGANVLTF
- TRBJ2-2 - TRBV15 TGTGCCACCAGCATCTGGACAGAGAACACCGGGGAGCTGTTTTTT CATSIWTENTGELFF
few TRBJ2-1 - TRBV29-1 TGCAGCGTTGTCGGCGGTCCCCACAATGAGCAGTTCTTC CSVVGGPHNEQFF
many TRBJ2-5 - TRBV19 TGTGCCAGTAGTAGGAACGGGGAAGAGACCCAGTACTTC CASSRNGEETQYF
- TRBJ2-4 TRBD1 TRBV5-1 TGCGCCAGCAGCTCCGGGACAGGGGTGGAAAACATTCAGTACTTC CASSSGTGVENIQYF
few TRBJ2-4 TRBD2 TRBV6-1 TGTGCCAGCAGTGATGCCACCGGGGGGGCAAACATTCAGTACTTC CASSDATGGANIQYF
- TRBJ1-1 - TRBV2 TGTGCCAGCAGTGACTCAGGGAGCACTGAAGCTTTCTTT CASSDSGSTEAFF
- TRBJ2-5 TRBD2 TRBV2 TGTGCCAGCAGTCCTTATGGGGGGGGACAAGAGACCCAGTACTTC CASSPYGGGQETQYF